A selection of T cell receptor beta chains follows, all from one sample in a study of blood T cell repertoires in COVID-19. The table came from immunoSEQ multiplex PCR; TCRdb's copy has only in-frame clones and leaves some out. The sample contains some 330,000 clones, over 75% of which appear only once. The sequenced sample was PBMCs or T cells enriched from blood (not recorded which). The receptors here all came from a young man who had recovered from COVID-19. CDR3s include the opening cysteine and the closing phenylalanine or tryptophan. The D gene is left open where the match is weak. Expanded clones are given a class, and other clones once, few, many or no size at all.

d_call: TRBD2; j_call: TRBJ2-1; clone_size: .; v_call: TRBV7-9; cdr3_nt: TGTGCCAGCAGCTTAGCAAGCGGGGTCTACAATGAGCAGTTCTTC; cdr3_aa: CASSLASGVYNEQFF
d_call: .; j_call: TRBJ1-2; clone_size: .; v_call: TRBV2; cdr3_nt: TGTGCCAGCGAGAGCGGGGGGGACTATGGCTACACCTTC; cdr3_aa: CASESGGDYGYTF
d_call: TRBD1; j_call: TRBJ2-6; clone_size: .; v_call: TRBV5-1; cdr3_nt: TGCGCCAGCAGCTTAGGGACAGGGTTTGCTGGGGCCAACGTCCTGACTTTC; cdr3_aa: CASSLGTGFAGANVLTF
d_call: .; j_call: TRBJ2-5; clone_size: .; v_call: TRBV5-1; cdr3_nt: TGCGCCAGCAGCCTTATGACAGACCAAGAGACCCAGTACTTC; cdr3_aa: CASSLMTDQETQYF
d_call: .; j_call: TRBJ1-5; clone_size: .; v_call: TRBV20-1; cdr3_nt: TGCAGTGCGGGCGTACGGCCCCAGCATTTT; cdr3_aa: CSAGVRPQHF
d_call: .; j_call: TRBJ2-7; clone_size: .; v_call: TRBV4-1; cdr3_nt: TGCGCCAGCAGCCAAGGCCGGCGGGGCGAGCAGTACTTC; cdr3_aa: CASSQGRRGEQYF
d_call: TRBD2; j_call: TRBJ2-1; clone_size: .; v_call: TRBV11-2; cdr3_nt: TGTGCCAGCAGCAGCCCCGGGAGGGATGAGCAGTTCTTC; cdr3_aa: CASSSPGRDEQFF
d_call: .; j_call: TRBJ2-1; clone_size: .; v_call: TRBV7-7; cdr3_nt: TGTGCCAGCAGCTTAGGCAGGAACAATGAGCAGTTCTTC; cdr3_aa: CASSLGRNNEQFF
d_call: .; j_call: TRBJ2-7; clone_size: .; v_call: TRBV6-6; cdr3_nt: TGTGCCAGCAGACGCCAGAACGAGCAGTACTTC; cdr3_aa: CASRRQNEQYF
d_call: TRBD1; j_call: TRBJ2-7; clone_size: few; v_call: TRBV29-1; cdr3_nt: TGCAGCGTTGAAGTGACAGGGCCTTCCTACGAGCAGTACTTC; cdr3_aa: CSVEVTGPSYEQYF
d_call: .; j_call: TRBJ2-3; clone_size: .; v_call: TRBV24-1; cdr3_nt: TGTGCCACCAGTGATTGGGCCAGATCAGATACGCAGTATTTT; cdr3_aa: CATSDWARSDTQYF
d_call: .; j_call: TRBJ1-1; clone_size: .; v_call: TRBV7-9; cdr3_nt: TGTGCCAGCAGCCTTGACTACACTGAAGCTTTCTTT; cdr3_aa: CASSLDYTEAFF
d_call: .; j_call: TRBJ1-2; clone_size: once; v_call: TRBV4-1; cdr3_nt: TGCGCCACCAGCCGACAGGTGCCTAGTGCGATCTATGGCTACACCTTC; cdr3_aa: CATSRQVPSAIYGYTF
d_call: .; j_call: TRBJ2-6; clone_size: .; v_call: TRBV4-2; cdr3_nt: TGTGCCAGCAGCCGGTCGAACAGGGCTGGGGCCAACGTCCTGACTTTC; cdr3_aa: CASSRSNRAGANVLTF
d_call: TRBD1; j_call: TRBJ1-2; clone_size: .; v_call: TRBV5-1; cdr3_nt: TGCGCCAGCAGCTTGGAACCGGGACAGGGGGCTGGGGGCTACACCTTC; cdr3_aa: CASSLEPGQGAGGYTF
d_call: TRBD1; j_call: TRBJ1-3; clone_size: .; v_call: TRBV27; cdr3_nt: TGTGCCAGCGGGCAGCTAAACGGACAGGGTTCATCTGGAAACACCATATATTTT; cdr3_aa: CASGQLNGQGSSGNTIYF
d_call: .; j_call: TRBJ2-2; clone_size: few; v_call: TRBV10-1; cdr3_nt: TGCGCCAGCAGTGATTCAGGGACCGGGGAGCTGTTTTTT; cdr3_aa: CASSDSGTGELFF
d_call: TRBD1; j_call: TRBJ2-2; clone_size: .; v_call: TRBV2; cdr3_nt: TGTGCCAGCAGGGGACAGGGAGGGGTTGGCGGGGAGCTGTTTTTT; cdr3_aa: CASRGQGGVGGELFF
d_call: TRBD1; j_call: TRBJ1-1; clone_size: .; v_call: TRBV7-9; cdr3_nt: TGTGCCAGCAGCCCAGGGGGCTCGTGGACTGAAGCTTTCTTT; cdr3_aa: CASSPGGSWTEAFF
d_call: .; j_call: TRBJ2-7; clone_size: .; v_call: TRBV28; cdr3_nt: TGTGCCAGCCTAGGACAGTCCTACGAGCAGTACTTC; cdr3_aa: CASLGQSYEQYF
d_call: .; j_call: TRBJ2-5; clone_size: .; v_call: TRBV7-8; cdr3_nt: TGTGCCAGCAGCCGCCAGACTATACCAACAGAGACCCAGTACTTC; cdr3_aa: CASSRQTIPTETQYF
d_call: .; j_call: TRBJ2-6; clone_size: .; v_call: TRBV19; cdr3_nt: TGTGCCAGTACCCAATTGGCGGCCCGCTCTGGGGCCAACGTCCTGACTTTC; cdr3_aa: CASTQLAARSGANVLTF
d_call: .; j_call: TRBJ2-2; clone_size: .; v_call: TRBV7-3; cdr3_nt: TGTGCCAGCAGCCCCGGGACTCATAACACCGGGGAGCTGTTTTTT; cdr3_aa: CASSPGTHNTGELFF
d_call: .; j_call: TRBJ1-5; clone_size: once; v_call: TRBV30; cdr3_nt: TGTGCCTGGAGTCCCCAGAGGGATCAGCCCCAGCATTTT; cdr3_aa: CAWSPQRDQPQHF
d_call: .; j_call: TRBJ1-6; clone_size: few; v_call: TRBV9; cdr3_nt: TGTGCCAGCAGCGTAGGGGCCTCACCCCTCCACTTT; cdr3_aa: CASSVGASPLHF
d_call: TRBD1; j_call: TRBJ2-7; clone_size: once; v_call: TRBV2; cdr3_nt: TGTGCCAGCAGTGAAGCGGGACAGATCTACGAGCAGTACTTC; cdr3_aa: CASSEAGQIYEQYF
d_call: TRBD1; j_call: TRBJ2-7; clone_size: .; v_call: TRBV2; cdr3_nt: TGTGCCAGCAGCCGGGACAGGCTCTCCCACGAGCAGTACTTC; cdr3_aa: CASSRDRLSHEQYF
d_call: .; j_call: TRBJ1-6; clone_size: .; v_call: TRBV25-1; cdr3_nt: TGTGCCAGCAGTTTGAACCGGGACGGGAGTTCACCCCTCCACTTT; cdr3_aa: CASSLNRDGSSPLHF
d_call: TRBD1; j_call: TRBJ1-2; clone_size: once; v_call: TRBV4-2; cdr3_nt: TGTGCCAGCAGCCTGCATGGACAGGGGGCTTATGGCTACACCTTC; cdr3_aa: CASSLHGQGAYGYTF
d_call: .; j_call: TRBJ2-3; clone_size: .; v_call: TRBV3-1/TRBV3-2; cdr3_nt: TGTGCCAGCAGCTCACAGGGCAGATACCTTAGCACAGATACGCAGTATTTT; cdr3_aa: CASSSQGRYLSTDTQYF
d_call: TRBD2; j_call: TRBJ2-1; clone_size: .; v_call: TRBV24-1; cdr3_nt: TGTGCCACCAGTGGGTCTCTAGCGGGGGGGTACAATGAGCAGTTCTTC; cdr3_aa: CATSGSLAGGYNEQFF
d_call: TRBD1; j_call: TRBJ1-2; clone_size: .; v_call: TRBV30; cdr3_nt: TGTGCCTGGAGTTTAACAGGGGCTGGCTACACCTTC; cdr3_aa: CAWSLTGAGYTF
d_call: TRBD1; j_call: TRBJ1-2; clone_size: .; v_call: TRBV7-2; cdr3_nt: TGTGCCAGCAGCTCCCGTAGCAAGACAGGGAACTATGGCTACACCTTC; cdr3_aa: CASSSRSKTGNYGYTF
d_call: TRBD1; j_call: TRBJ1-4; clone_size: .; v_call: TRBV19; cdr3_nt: TGTGCCAGTAGTTTAGAAGGACAGGGTCGGGTTTTT; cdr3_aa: CASSLEGQGRVF
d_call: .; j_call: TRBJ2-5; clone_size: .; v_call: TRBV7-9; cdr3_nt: TGTGCCAGCAGCGGAGAGGCAGGGCAAGAGACCCAGTACTTC; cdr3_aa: CASSGEAGQETQYF
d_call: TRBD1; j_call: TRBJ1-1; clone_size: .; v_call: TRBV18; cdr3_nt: TGTGCCAGCTCATCCCAACAGGGGATCACTGAAGCTTTCTTT; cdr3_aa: CASSSQQGITEAFF
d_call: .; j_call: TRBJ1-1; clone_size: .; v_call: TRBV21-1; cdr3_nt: TGTGCCAGCAGCACCTTACTGGGACAGGGGAAGACTGAAGCTTTCTTT; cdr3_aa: CASSTLLGQGKTEAFF
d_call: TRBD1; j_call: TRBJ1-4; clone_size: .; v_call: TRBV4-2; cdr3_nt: TGTGCCAGCAGCCAAGGGGACCCAGGGGGTGGTGAAAAACTGTTTTTT; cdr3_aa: CASSQGDPGGGEKLFF
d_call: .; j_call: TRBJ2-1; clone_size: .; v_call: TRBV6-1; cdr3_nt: TGTGCCAGCAGTGAACGGGAAATCTCCTACAATGAGCAGTTCTTC; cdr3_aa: CASSEREISYNEQFF
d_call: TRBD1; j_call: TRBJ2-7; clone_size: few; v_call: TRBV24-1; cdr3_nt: TGTGCCACCAGTGATTCCACAGGGGGCGCAGTGTACGAGCAGTACTTC; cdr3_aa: CATSDSTGGAVYEQYF
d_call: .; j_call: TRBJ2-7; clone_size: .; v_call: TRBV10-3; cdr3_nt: TGTGCCATCAGTCCTCAGGGTGGCCACGAGCAGTACTTC; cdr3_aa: CAISPQGGHEQYF
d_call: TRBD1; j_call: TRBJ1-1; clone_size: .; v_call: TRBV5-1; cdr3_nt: TGCGCCAGCAGGCGGACAGGGACGTTGAACACTGAAGCTTTCTTT; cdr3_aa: CASRRTGTLNTEAFF
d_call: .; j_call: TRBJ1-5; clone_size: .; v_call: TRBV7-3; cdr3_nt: TGTGCCAGCAGCCCGCCCGGGGGGGAGAAAGGTGGCAATCAGCCCCAGCATTTT; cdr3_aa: CASSPPGGEKGGNQPQHF
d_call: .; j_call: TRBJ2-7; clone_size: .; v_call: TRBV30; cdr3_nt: TGTGCCTGGAGTCCAGGGGTCGAGCAGTACTTC; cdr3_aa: CAWSPGVEQYF
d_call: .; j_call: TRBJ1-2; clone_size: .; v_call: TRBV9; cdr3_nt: TGTGCCAGCAGCTACCTTCAGGGGCGAGGCTACACCTTC; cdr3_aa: CASSYLQGRGYTF
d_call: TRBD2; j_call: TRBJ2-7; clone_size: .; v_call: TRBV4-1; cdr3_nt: TGCGCCAGCAGCCGGCATGAATTAGCGGGGGGCTTTTCCTACGAGCAGTACTTC; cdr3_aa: CASSRHELAGGFSYEQYF
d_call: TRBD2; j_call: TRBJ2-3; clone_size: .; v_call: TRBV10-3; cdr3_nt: TGTGCCATCTTCGGGACTAGCGGGGGTAGCACAGATACGCAGTATTTT; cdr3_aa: CAIFGTSGGSTDTQYF
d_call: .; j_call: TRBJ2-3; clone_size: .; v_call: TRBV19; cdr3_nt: TGTGCCAGTAGTATGGTCTCGATCGGGGCAGATACGCAGTATTTT; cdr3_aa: CASSMVSIGADTQYF
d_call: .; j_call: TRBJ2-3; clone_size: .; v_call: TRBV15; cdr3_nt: TGTGCCACCAGCAGGCCCCTGGCCTTAGGGGGGGGTACGCAGTATTTT; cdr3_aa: CATSRPLALGGGTQYF
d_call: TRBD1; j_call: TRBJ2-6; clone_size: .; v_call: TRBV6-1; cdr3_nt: TGTGCCAGCAGTGAAGCGCCTGGGCAGGGGGCTAGCTCTGGGGCCAACGTCCTGACTTTC; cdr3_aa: CASSEAPGQGASSGANVLTF
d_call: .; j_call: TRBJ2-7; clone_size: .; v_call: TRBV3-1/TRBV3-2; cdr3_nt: TGTGCCAGCAGCCAAGTTCCGGGGTTCCTCTCCTACGAGCAGTACTTC; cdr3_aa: CASSQVPGFLSYEQYF